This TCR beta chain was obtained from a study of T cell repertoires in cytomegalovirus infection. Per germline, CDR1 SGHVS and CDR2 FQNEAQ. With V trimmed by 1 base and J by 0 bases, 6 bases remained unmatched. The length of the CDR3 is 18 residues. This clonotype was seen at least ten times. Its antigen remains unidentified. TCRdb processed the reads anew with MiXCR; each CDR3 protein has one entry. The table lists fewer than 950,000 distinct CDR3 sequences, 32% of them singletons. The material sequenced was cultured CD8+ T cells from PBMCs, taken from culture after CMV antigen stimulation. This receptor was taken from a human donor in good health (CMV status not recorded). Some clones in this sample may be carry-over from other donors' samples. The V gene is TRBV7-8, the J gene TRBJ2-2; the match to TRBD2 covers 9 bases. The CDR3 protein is CASSLDTIAGANTGELFF. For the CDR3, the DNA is TGTGCCAGCAGCTTAGATACGATAGCGGGGGCGAACACCGGGGAGCTGTTTTTT. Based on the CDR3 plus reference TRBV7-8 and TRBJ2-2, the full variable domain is GAGVSQSPRYKVAKRGQDVALRCDPISGHVSLFWYQQALGQGPEFLTYFQNEAQLDKSGLPSDRFFAERPEGSVSTLKIQRTQQEDSAVYLCASSLDTIAGANTGELFFGEGSRLTVL.